This is a list of T cell receptor beta chains from one sample in a study of blood T cells in healthy people across ages. TCRdb reanalysed the 5' RACE reads using MiXCR and keeps one entry per CDR3 protein. The data contain 750,000 to 950,000 distinct CDR3 sequences, 40% to 65% of them singletons. Sequencing input: blood. Receptors were obtained from an older man in good health. Each CDR3 is given without its conserved first and last residue.

SVGGSVYEQY,TRBJ2-7,TRBV29-1
ASSVGPARTDTQY,TRBJ2-3,TRBV12-3/TRBV12-4
ASSRGQGAETQY,TRBJ2-5,TRBV6-6
ASSNSGWGSGANVLT,TRBJ2-6,TRBV6-1
ASSESRQGTSYQPQH,TRBJ1-5,TRBV6-1
AISEGASGGNEQY,TRBJ2-7,TRBV10-3
ASSDLLGGLALDTQY,TRBJ2-3,TRBV5-1
ASSLEGPPGTQY,-,TRBV5-1
ASSLQQEIKAQH,TRBJ1-5,TRBV28
SARQTGSYNEQF,TRBJ2-1,TRBV20-1
ASTFGQGWNEQF,TRBJ2-1,TRBV5-1
ASSTGQTLAKNIQY,TRBJ2-4,TRBV5-1
ASSPVGTRSYEQY,-,TRBV4-2
ASSLVVASGNEQF,TRBJ2-1,TRBV5-1
ATSRDKPYNEQF,TRBJ2-1,TRBV15
ASSAAGEQF,TRBJ2-1,TRBV11-2
ASSPVAGGPLGHEQY,TRBJ2-7,TRBV18
AIQRDSNSYEQY,-,TRBV10-3
ASSHGTTQF,TRBJ2-1,TRBV14
SARSPGQDVRRAF,TRBJ1-1,TRBV20-1
ASSRTENTGELF,TRBJ2-2,TRBV5-1
ATSDPTGGVDIQY,TRBJ2-4,TRBV24-1
ATSRAGGMDQPQH,TRBJ1-5,TRBV15
AISESLAGEGEQY,-,TRBV10-3
ASSPRGQGPSNYGYT,TRBJ1-2,TRBV3-1
ASREGTAEAF,TRBJ1-1,TRBV5-1
ASTRLSSGYNEQF,TRBJ2-1,TRBV27
ASSRDRDTDTQY,TRBJ2-3,TRBV28
ASGQRAGYNEQF,TRBJ2-1,TRBV14
ASSTTPDRRYEQY,TRBJ2-7,TRBV6-5
ATEHRLGQETQY,TRBJ2-5,TRBV2
ASKLVHRGYNSPLH,TRBJ1-6,TRBV21-1
ASSQAPGQGGDGYT,TRBJ1-2,TRBV4-1
ASSYSGQLALHGYT,TRBJ1-2,TRBV6-2/TRBV6-3
ACSQGFGSPLH,TRBJ1-6,TRBV3-1
ASSFGPSRETQY,TRBJ2-5,TRBV11-2
ASSFQPGLHNEQY,TRBJ2-5,TRBV5-1
SAYNNYGYT,TRBJ1-2,TRBV20-1
ASGNVASGNEQY,-,TRBV9
SAKRTSGYEQY,TRBJ2-7,TRBV20-1
ASSPFGVYNEQF,TRBJ2-1,TRBV27
ASRQTSGGEQF,TRBJ2-1,TRBV3-1
ASSEYEPDTQY,TRBJ2-3,TRBV25-1
ASSLVGIGKLF,TRBJ1-4,TRBV7-3
SARDGTRDYNEQF,TRBJ2-1,TRBV20-1
ASSLWGRGGYGYT,TRBJ1-2,TRBV27
ASRKETGTSLEQY,TRBJ2-7,TRBV6-6
ASSSWTGGDTDTQY,TRBJ2-3,TRBV7-4
ASSFGRDHEQY,TRBJ2-7,TRBV7-9
ASSPLPGAAEQY,-,TRBV18
AGNVFLAGGGENEQY,-,TRBV28
ASSPFGGSSYNEQF,TRBJ2-1,TRBV7-2